Listed below are T cell receptor beta chains from one sample, sequenced in a study of T cell changes during pregnancy in multiple sclerosis. Clones were sequenced by immunoSEQ multiplex PCR, and TCRdb holds only the in-frame ones, with some missing. This table has approximately 45,000 clones, approximately 90% appearing once. The sample was CD4+ T cells from peripheral blood mononuclear cells, taken in the second trimester of pregnancy. Source of these receptors: a female donor in good health, enrolled as a control in a pregnancy study. Both conserved end residues are part of each CDR3. D genes are given only for firm matches. Clone size is stated in some rows and not others, as once, few, many or a class when expanded.

cdr3_aa,cdr3_nt,j_call,v_call,d_call,clone_size
CASSPGAGGSRTEAFF,TGTGCCAGCAGCCCCGGGGCAGGGGGAAGTAGAACTGAAGCTTTCTTT,TRBJ1-1,TRBV6-6,TRBD1,.
CAQEGHFIINEQFF,TGTGCCCAGGAGGGGCATTTCATTATTAATGAGCAGTTCTTC,TRBJ2-1,TRBV30,.,.
CASSLLEGRNNEQFF,TGTGCCAGTAGCCTATTAGAGGGCCGGAACAATGAGCAGTTCTTC,TRBJ2-1,TRBV19,.,.
CASSPGAGANVLTF,TGTGCCAGCAGTCCCGGGGCTGGGGCCAACGTCCTGACTTTC,TRBJ2-6,TRBV11-3,.,.
CAWSSTGDTEAFF,TGTGCCTGGAGTTCCACAGGAGACACTGAAGCTTTCTTT,TRBJ1-1,TRBV30,.,.
CAWSPAGVLDTQYF,TGTGCCTGGAGCCCAGCGGGGGTTTTAGATACGCAGTATTTT,TRBJ2-3,TRBV30,TRBD2,.
CASSSRGKYGYTF,TGTGCCAGCAGCTCCAGGGGGAAATATGGCTACACCTTC,TRBJ1-2,TRBV7-7,TRBD1,.
CASSHGGINYGYTF,TGTGCCAGCAGCCACGGAGGGATTAACTATGGCTACACCTTC,TRBJ1-2,TRBV7-9,.,.
CASSLTASGGGNEQYF,TGTGCCAGCAGCTTAACGGCTAGCGGGGGGGGAAACGAGCAGTACTTC,TRBJ2-7,TRBV13,TRBD2,.
CASGRGDEQYF,TGTGCCAGCGGCCGGGGGGACGAGCAGTACTTC,TRBJ2-7,TRBV2,TRBD2,once
CASSPQGTYEQYF,TGTGCCAGCAGCCCCCAGGGGACCTACGAGCAGTACTTC,TRBJ2-7,TRBV5-4,.,.
CASSQRGSGDLSYEQYF,TGTGCCAGCAGCCAAAGGGGGAGCGGGGATTTGTCCTACGAGCAGTACTTC,TRBJ2-7,TRBV7-2,.,once
CASIAGDGTGELFF,TGCGCCAGCATCGCGGGGGATGGCACCGGGGAGCTGTTTTTT,TRBJ2-2,TRBV5-1,TRBD2,.
CASSPETGNYEQYF,TGTGCCAGCTCACCGGAGACAGGGAACTACGAGCAGTACTTC,TRBJ2-7,TRBV18,TRBD1,.
CASSFGTSRDNEQFF,TGCGCCAGCAGCTTTGGGACTAGCAGGGACAATGAGCAGTTCTTC,TRBJ2-1,TRBV5-1,TRBD2,.
CAWSDTFQETQYF,TGTGCCTGGAGTGACACATTCCAAGAGACCCAGTACTTC,TRBJ2-5,TRBV30,.,.
CASSQGLAQGTKNIQYF,TGCGCCAGCAGCCAAGGGTTAGCACAGGGGACCAAAAACATTCAGTACTTC,TRBJ2-4,TRBV4-1,TRBD1,.
CASSMAGTNTDTQYF,TGTGCCAGTAGTATGGCCGGGACTAACACAGATACGCAGTATTTT,TRBJ2-3,TRBV19,TRBD2,.
CAISESWDGGESNEKLFF,TGTGCCATCAGTGAGTCGTGGGATGGGGGGGAGTCTAATGAAAAACTGTTTTTT,TRBJ1-4,TRBV10-3,.,.
CASSSRESEGYEQYF,TGTGCCAGTAGTTCCCGGGAATCGGAGGGCTACGAGCAGTACTTC,TRBJ2-7,TRBV19,.,.
CASSWTGGYGYTF,TGTGCCAGCAGCTGGACAGGGGGCTATGGCTACACCTTC,TRBJ1-2,TRBV5-8,TRBD1,.
CASSPGSSYEQYF,TGTGCCAGCAGTCCCGGGTCGTCCTACGAGCAGTACTTC,TRBJ2-7,TRBV6-6,.,.
CASSQGAWSYEQYF,TGTGCCAGCAGTCAGGGGGCTTGGTCCTACGAGCAGTACTTC,TRBJ2-7,TRBV6-5,TRBD1,.
CASSLSIMGQLNTEAFF,TGTGCCAGCAGCTTATCAATCATGGGACAGCTGAACACTGAAGCTTTCTTT,TRBJ1-1,TRBV11-3,TRBD1,once
CASSIDRCRAEKLFF,TGTGCCAGCAGCATAGACAGGTGCAGGGCTGAAAAACTGTTTTTT,TRBJ1-4,TRBV21-1,.,.
CAISEAGTEIGNTIYF,TGTGCCATCAGTGAGGCCGGGACAGAGATTGGAAACACCATATATTTT,TRBJ1-3,TRBV10-3,TRBD1,.
CASGGATGQLSYEQYF,TGTGCTTCGGGTGGTGCTACAGGCCAACTCTCCTACGAGCAGTACTTC,TRBJ2-7,TRBV7-2,.,.
CASSGAGGSGNQPQHF,TGTGCCAGCAGTGGAGCCGGAGGTTCGGGCAATCAGCCCCAGCATTTT,TRBJ1-5,TRBV25-1,.,.
CASNPTALPYGYTF,TGTGCCAGCAACCCGACTGCTCTACCATATGGCTACACCTTC,TRBJ1-2,TRBV5-6,.,.
CASSFASTGERTEAFF,TGTGCCAGCAGCTTCGCTAGTACAGGGGAGCGCACTGAAGCTTTCTTT,TRBJ1-1,TRBV7-8,TRBD1,.
CASSYDVLGGGYEQYF,TGTGCCAGCAGTTACGACGTTTTGGGAGGGGGCTACGAGCAGTACTTC,TRBJ2-7,TRBV6-5,.,.
CASSQLQGIGNEQFF,TGTGCCAGCAGCCAACTACAGGGAATAGGCAATGAGCAGTTCTTC,TRBJ2-1,TRBV4-2,.,.